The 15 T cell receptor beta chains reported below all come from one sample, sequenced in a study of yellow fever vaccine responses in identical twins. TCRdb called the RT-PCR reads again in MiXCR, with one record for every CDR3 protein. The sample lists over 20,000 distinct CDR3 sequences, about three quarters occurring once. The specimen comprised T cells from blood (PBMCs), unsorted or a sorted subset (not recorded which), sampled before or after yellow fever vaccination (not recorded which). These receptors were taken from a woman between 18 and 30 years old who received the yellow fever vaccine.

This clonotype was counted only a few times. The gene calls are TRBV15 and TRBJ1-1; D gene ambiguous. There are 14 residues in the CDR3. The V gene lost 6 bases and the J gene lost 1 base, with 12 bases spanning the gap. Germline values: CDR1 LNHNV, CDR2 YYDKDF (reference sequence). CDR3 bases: TGTGCCACCAGAGAGGGCGCAGGGAACACTGAAGCTTTCTTT. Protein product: CATREGAGNTEAFF.

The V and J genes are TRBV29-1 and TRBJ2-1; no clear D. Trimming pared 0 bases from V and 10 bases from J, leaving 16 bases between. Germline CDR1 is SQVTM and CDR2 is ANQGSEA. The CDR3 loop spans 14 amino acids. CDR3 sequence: CSVEDPPPGSEQFF. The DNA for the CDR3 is TGCAGCGTTGAAGATCCCCCCCCCGGGTCGGAGCAGTTCTTC.

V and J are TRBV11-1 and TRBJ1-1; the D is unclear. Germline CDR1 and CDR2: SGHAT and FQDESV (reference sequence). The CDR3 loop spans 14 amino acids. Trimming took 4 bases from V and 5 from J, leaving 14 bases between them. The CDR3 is CASSSDWERTEAFF. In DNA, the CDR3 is TGTGCCAGCAGCTCCGACTGGGAGAGGACTGAAGCTTTCTTT.

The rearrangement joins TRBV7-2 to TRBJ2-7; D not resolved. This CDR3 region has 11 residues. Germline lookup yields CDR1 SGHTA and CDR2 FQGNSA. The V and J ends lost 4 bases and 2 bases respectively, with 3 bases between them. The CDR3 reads CASSSAYEQYF. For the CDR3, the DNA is TGTGCCAGCAGCTCCGCCTACGAGCAGTACTTC.

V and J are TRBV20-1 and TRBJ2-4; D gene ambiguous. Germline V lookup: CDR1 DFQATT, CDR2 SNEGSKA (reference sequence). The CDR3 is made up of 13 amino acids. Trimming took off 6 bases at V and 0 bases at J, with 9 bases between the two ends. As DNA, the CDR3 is TGCAGTGCCAAGAACTTAGCCAAAAACATTCAGTACTTC. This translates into CSAKNLAKNIQYF.

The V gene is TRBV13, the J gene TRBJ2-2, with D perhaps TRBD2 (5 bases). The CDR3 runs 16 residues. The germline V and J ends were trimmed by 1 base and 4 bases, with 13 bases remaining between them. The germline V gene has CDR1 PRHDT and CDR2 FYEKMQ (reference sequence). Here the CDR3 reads CASSLVGGEGTGELFF. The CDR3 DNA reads TGTGCCAGCAGCTTAGTAGGCGGTGAGGGCACCGGGGAGCTGTTTTTT.

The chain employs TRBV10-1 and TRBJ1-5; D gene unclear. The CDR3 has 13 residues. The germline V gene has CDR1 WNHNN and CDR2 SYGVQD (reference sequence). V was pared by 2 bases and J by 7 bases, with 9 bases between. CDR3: CASSEMRSQPQHF. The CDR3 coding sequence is TGCGCCAGCAGTGAGATGAGGAGCCAGCCCCAGCATTTT.

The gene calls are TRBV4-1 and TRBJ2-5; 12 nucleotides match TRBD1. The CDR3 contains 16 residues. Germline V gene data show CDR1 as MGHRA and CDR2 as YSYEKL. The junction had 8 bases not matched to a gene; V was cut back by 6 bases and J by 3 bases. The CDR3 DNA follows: TGCGCCAGCAGTCCGGGGGGACAGGGGGCGAAAGAGACCCAGTACTTC. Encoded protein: CASSPGGQGAKETQYF.

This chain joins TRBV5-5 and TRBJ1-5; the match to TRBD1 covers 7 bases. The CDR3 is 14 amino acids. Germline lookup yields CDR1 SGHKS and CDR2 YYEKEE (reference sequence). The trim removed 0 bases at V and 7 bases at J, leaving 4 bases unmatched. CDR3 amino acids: CASSLAGRGQPQHF. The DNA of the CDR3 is TGTGCCAGCAGCTTGGCAGGCAGGGGGCAGCCCCAGCATTTT. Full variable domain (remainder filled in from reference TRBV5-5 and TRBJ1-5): DAGVTQSPTHLIKTRGQQVTLRCSPISGHKSVSWYQQVLGQGPQFIFQYYEKEERGRGNFPDRFSARQFPNYSSELNVNALLLGDSALYLCASSLAGRGQPQHFGDGTRLSIL.

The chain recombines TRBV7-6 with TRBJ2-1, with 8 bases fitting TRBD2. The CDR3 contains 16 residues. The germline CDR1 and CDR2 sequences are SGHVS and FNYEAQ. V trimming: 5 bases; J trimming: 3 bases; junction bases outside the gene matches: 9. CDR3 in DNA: TGTGCCAGCAGCCATTCTAGCGGGCGAAACTACAATGAGCAGTTCTTC. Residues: CASSHSSGRNYNEQFF.

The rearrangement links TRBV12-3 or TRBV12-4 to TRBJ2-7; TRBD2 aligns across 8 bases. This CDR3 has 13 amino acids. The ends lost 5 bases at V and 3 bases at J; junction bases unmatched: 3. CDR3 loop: CASSPTSGYEQYF. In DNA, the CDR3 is TGTGCCAGCAGTCCCACTAGCGGCTACGAGCAGTACTTC.

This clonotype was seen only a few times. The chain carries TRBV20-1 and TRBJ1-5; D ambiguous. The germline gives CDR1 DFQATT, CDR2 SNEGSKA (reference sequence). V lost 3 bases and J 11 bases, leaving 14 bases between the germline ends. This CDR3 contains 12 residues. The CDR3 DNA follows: TGCAGTGCTAGCGACAACAAACCATCCCAGCATTTT. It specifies CSASDNKPSQHF.

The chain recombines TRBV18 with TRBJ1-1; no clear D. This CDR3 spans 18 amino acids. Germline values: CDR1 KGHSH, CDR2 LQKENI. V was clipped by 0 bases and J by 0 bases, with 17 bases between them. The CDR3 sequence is CASSPPELSVVLNTEAFF. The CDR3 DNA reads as TGTGCCAGCTCACCACCTGAGTTGTCGGTAGTATTGAACACTGAAGCTTTCTTT.

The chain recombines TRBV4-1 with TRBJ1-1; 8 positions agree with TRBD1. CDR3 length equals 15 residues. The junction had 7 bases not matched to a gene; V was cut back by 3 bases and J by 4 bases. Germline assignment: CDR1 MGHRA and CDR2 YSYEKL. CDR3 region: CASSHPGTGPTEAFF. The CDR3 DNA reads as TGCGCCAGCAGCCACCCCGGGACAGGTCCCACTGAAGCTTTCTTT.

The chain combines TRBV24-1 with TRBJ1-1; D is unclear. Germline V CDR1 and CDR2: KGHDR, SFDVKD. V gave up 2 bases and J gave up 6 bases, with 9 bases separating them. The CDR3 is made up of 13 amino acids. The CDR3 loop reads CATSDSQVPEAFF. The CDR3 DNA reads TGTGCCACCAGTGATTCCCAGGTCCCTGAAGCTTTCTTT.